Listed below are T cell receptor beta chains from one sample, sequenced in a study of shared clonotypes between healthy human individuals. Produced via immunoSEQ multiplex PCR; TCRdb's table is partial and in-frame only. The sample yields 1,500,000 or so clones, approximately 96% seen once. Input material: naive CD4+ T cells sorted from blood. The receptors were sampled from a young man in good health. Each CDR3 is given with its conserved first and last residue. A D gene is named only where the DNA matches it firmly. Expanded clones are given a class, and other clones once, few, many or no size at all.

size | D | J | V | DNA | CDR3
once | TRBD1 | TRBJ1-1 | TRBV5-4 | TGTGCCAGCAGCTTGGTAAGGACAGGGAACACTGAAGCTTTCTTT | CASSLVRTGNTEAFF
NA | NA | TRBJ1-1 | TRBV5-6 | TGTGCCAGCAGCCCCCAAGGGTGGGAAGCTTTCTTT | CASSPQGWEAFF
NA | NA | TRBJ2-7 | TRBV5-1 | TGCGCCAGCAGCTTGGCAGGGGCGAGCTTTCGTGCCCGCTACGAGCAGTACTTC | CASSLAGASFRARYEQYF
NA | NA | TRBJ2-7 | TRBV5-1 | TGCGCCAGCAGCTTAGGACAGCAAACCTACGAGCAGTACTTC | CASSLGQQTYEQYF
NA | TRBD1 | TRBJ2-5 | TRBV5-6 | TGTGCCAGCAGCTTGCTGGGACAGGGTGGAGTGGGGCAAGAGACCCAGTACTTC | CASSLLGQGGVGQETQYF
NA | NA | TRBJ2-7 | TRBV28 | TGTGCCAGCTGTGCGGCGGGATTGTCCTACGAGCAGTACTTC | CASCAAGLSYEQYF
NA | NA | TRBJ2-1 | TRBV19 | TGTGCCACCGGGCGGTATCCAAATGAGCAGTTCTTC | CATGRYPNEQFF
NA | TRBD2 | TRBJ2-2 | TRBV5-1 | TGCGCCAGCAGCTCACTAGCGGGATGGACCGGGGAGCTGTTTTTT | CASSSLAGWTGELFF
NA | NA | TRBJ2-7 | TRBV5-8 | TGTGCCAGCAGCCCCCTCGCGAAAGGCTCCTACGAGCAGTACTTC | CASSPLAKGSYEQYF
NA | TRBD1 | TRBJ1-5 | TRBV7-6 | TGTGCCAGCAGCCGCACTCCCCCAGGGGGCGGGAATCAGCCCCAGCATTTT | CASSRTPPGGGNQPQHF
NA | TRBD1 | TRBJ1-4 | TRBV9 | TGTGCCAGCAGCGTTGGGACAGGCTGGGAAAAACTGTTTTTT | CASSVGTGWEKLFF
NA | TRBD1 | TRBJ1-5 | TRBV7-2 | TGTGCCAGCAGCTTAGGGAGACAGGGTGGTCAGCCCCAGCATTTT | CASSLGRQGGQPQHF
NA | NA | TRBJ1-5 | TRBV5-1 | TGCGCCAGCAGCAGGGACGTCAATCAGCCCCAGCATTTT | CASSRDVNQPQHF
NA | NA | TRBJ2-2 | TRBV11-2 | TGTGCCAGCAGCTTGACTAGTTTTGGCGGGGAGCTGTTTTTT | CASSLTSFGGELFF
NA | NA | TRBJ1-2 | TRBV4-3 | TGCGCCAGCAGCCAAGAGTGGGGCTACGGAGGCTACACCTTC | CASSQEWGYGGYTF
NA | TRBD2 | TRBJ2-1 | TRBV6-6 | TGTGCCAGCAGTTACCGTCTAGCGGGAGAGGGTGAGCAGTTCTTC | CASSYRLAGEGEQFF
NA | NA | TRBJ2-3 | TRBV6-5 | TGTGCCAGCAGTTACCGGCGTGGCGGGGGCACAGATACGCAGTATTTT | CASSYRRGGGTDTQYF
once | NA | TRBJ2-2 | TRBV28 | TGTGCCAGCAGTTATGGACGGACGAACACCGGGGAGCTGTTTTTT | CASSYGRTNTGELFF
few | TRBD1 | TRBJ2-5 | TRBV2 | TGTGCCAGCAGTGGGACAGGGCAAGAGACCCAGTACTTC | CASSGTGQETQYF
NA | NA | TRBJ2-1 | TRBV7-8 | TGTGCCAGCAGCCCCTCCTCGGGACTCCGACGACAAGGGTATGAGCAGTTCTTC | CASSPSSGLRRQGYEQFF
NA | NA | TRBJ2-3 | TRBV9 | TGTGCCAGCAGCGGACGACAGGGAGGGACAGATACGCAGTATTTT | CASSGRQGGTDTQYF
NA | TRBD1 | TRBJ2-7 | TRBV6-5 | TGTGCCAGCAGCCAGTCGGGACAGGACCCCTACGAGCAGTACTTC | CASSQSGQDPYEQYF
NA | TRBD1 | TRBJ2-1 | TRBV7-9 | TGTGCCAGCAGTTATCTGGACAGGGGAGAGCAGTTCTTC | CASSYLDRGEQFF
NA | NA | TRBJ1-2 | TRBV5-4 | TGTGCCAGCAGCTTTATCGGGGTAGCTAACTATGGCTACACCTTC | CASSFIGVANYGYTF
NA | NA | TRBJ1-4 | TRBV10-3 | TGTGCCATCAGTGACAGGGGCACTAATGAAAAACTGTTTTTT | CAISDRGTNEKLFF
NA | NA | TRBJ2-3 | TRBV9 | TGTGCCAGCAGCGTTTCAGCTGTCCACGTTAATACGCAGTATTTT | CASSVSAVHVNTQYF
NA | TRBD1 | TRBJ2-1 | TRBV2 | TGTGCCAGCAGTCAAACCACTGGACAGGGGAAGAGTTCCTACAATGAGCAGTTCTTC | CASSQTTGQGKSSYNEQFF
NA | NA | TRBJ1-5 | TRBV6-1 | TGTGCCGGAGCGGCTGATCTTAGCAATCAGCCCCAGCATTTT | CAGAADLSNQPQHF
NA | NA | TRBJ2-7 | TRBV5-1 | TGCGCCAGCAGCTCCTCCACCACGACTGTGGAGCAGTACTTC | CASSSSTTTVEQYF
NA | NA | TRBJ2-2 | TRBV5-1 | TGCGCCAGCAGCTTGAGTCACATAGACACCGGGGAGCTGTTTTTT | CASSLSHIDTGELFF
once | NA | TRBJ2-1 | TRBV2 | TGTGCCAGCAGGGATAGGGGGGATGAGCAGTTCTTC | CASRDRGDEQFF
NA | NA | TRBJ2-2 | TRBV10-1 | TGCGCCAGCAGTGAGTTAAGTAGTCCCGGGGAGCTGTTTTTT | CASSELSSPGELFF
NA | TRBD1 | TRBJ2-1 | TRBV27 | TGTGCCAGCGTTCGGACAGGGGGGCTCAATGAGCAGTTCTTC | CASVRTGGLNEQFF
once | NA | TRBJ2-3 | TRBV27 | TGTGCCACCGCTCGGGGCCAACGACTAGGAGCATCGCCGCAGTATTTT | CATARGQRLGASPQYF
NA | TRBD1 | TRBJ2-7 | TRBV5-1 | TGCGCCAGCAGCTTTGCCCAGGGACAGCTCTCCTACGAGCAGTACTTC | CASSFAQGQLSYEQYF
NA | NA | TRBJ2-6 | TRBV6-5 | TGTGCCAGCAGTTACCTGAGAAACTCTGGGGCCAACGTCCTGACTTTC | CASSYLRNSGANVLTF
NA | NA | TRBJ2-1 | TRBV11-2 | TGTGCCAGCAGCTTGGCCGTAGGGGTGTGGGAGCAGTTCTTC | CASSLAVGVWEQFF
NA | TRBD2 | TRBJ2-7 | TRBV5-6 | TGTGCCAGCAGCTTGGTTCGAGCGGGAGGAGAAGAGCAGTACTTC | CASSLVRAGGEEQYF
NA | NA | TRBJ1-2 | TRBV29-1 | TGCAGCTGCCGATTAGTGGGGGCTCGGGGCTATGGCTACACCTTC | CSCRLVGARGYGYTF
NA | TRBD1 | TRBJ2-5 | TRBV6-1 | TGTGCCAGCATCTCGACAGGGGGCCCACAAGAGACCCAGTACTTC | CASISTGGPQETQYF